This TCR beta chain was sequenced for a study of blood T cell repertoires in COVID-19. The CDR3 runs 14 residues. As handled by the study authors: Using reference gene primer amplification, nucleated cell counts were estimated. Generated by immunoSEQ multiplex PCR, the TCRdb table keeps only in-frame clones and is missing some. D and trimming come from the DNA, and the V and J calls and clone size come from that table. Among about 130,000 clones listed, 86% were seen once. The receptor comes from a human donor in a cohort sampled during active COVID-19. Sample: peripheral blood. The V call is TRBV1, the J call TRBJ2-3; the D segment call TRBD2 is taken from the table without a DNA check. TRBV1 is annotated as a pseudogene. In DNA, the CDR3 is TGCACCAGCCTCCGGGAATTTAGCACAGATACGCAGTATTTT. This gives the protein CTSLREFSTDTQYF.